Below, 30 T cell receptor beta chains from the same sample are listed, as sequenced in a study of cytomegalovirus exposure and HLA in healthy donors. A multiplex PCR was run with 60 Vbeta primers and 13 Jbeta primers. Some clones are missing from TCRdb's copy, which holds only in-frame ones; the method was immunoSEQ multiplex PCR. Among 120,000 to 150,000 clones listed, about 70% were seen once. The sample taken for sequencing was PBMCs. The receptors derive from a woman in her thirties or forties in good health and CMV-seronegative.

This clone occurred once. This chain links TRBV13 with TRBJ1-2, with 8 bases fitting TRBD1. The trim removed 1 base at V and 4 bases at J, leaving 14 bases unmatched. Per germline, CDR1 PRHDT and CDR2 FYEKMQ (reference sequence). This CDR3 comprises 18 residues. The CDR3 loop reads CASSLEGTTGAPFYGYTF. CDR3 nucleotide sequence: TGTGCCAGCAGCTTAGAAGGGACGACAGGGGCTCCTTTCTATGGCTACACCTTC.

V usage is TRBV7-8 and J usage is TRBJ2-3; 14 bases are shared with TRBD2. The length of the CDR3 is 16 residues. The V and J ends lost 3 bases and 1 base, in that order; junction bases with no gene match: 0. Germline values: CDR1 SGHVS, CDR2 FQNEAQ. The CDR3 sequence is CASSLGLAGGTDTQYF. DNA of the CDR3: TGTGCCAGCAGCTTGGGACTAGCGGGGGGCACAGATACGCAGTATTTT.

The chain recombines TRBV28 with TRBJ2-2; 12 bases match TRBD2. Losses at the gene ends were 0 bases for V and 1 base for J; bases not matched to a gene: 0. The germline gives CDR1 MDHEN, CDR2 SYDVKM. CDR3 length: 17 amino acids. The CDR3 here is CASSLWTSGRNTGELFF. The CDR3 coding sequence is TGTGCCAGCAGTTTATGGACTAGCGGGAGGAACACCGGGGAGCTGTTTTTT.

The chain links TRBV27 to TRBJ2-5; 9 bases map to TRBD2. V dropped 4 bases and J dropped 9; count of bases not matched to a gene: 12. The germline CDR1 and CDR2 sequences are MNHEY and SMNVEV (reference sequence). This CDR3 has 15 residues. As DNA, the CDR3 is TGTGCCAGCAGTTCCCTAGGGCGGGGGGGTTGGTCCCAGTACTTC. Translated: CASSSLGRGGWSQYF.

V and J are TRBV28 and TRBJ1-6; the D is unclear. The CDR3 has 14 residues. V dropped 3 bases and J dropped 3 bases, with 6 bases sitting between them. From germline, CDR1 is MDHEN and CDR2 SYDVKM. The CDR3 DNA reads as TGTGCCAGCAGTTTTCACGGCTATAATTCACCCCTCCACTTT. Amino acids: CASSFHGYNSPLHF.

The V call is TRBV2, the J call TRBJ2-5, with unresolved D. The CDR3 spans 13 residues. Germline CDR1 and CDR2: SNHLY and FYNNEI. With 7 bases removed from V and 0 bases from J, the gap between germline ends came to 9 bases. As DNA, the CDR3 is TGTGCCAGCACCGTGGAGTACCAAGAGACCCAGTACTTC. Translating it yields CASTVEYQETQYF.

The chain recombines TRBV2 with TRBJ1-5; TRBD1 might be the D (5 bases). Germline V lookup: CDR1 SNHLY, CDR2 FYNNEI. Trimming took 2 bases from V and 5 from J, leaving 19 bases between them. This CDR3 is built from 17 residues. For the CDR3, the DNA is TGTGCCAGCAGTGAAATTGGTAAGGGGCCCCTCTATCAGCCCCAGCATTTT. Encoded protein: CASSEIGKGPLYQPQHF.

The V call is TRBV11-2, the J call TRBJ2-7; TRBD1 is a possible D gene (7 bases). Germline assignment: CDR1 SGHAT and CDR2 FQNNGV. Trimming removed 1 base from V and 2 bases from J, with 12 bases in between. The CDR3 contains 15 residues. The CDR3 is CASSLGPGGTYEQYF. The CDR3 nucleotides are TGTGCCAGCAGCTTAGGGCCAGGGGGGACCTACGAGCAGTACTTC.

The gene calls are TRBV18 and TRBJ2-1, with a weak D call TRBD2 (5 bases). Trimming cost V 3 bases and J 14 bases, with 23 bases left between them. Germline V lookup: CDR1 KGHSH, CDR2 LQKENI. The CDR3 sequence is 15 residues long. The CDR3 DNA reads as TGTGCCAGCTCACCGGACGGACGGGTCAACGGGGAAAAGTTCTTC. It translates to CASSPDGRVNGEKFF.

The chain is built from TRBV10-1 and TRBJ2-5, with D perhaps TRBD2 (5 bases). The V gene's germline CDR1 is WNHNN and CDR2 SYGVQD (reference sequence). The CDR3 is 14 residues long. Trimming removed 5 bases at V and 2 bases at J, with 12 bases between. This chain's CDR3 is CASSRNTGQETQYF. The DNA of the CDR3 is TGCGCCAGCAGTCGGAATACGGGGCAAGAGACCCAGTACTTC.

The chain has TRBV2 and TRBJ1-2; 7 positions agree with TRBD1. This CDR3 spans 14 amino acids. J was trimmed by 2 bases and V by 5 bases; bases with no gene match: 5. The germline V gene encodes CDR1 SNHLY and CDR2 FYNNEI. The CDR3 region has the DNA TGTGCCAGCAGTAGGGACAGCCCCAACTATGGCTACACCTTC. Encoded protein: CASSRDSPNYGYTF. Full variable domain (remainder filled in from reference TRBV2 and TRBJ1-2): EPEVTQTPSHQVTQMGQEVILRCVPISNHLYFYWYRQILGQKVEFLVSFYNNEISEKSEIFDDQFSVERPDGSNFTLKIRSTKLEDSAMYFCASSRDSPNYGYTFGSGTRLTVV.

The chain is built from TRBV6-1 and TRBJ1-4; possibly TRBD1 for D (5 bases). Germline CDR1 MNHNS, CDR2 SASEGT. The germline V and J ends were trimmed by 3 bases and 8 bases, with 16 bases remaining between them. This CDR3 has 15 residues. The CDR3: CASSDAGSGGEKLFF. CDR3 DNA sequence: TGTGCCAGCAGTGACGCAGGGTCCGGGGGGGAAAAACTGTTTTTT.

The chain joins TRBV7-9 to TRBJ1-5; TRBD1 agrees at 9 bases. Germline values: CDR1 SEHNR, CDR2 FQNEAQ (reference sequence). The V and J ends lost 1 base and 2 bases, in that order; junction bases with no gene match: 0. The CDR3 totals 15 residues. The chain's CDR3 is CASSLGDRGNQPQHF. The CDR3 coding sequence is TGTGCCAGCAGCTTAGGGGACAGGGGCAATCAGCCCCAGCATTTT.

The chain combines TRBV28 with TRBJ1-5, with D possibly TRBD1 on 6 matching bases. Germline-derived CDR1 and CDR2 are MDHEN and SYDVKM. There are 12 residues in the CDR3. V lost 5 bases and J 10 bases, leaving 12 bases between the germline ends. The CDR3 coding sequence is TGTGCCAGCAGTCCCCAACAGGGTCCCCAGCATTTT. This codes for CASSPQQGPQHF.

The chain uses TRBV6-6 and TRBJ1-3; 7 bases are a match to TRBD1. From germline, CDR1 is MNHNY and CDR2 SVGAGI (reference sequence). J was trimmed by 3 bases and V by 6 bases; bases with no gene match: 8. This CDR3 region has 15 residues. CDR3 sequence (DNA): TGTGCCAGCAGCGCAGGGACAGTCGGTGGAAACACCATATATTTT. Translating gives CASSAGTVGGNTIYF.

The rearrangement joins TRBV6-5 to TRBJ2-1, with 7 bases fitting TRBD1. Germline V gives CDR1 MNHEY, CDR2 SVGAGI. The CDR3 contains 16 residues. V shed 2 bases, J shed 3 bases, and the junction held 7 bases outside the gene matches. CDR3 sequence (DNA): TGTGCCAGCAGTTACGCTCGGACAGGCCTCTACAATGAGCAGTTCTTC. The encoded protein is CASSYARTGLYNEQFF.

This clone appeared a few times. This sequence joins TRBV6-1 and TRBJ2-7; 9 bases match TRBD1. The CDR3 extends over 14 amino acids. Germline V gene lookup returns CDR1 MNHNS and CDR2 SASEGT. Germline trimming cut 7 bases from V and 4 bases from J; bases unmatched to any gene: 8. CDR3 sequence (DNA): TGTGCCAGCATGAATAGGGACAGGGTTTACGAGCAGTACTTC. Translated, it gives CASMNRDRVYEQYF.

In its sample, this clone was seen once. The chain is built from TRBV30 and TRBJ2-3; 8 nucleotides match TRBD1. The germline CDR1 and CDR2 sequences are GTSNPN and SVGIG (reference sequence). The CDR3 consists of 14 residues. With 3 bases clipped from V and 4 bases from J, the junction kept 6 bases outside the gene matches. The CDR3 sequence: CAWSRGHLSDTQYF. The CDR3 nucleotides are TGTGCCTGGAGCAGGGGGCACCTTTCAGATACGCAGTATTTT. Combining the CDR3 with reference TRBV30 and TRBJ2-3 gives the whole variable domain SQTIHQWPATLVQPVGSPLSLECTVEGTSNPNLYWYRQAAGRGLQLLFYSVGIGQISSEVPQNLSASRPQDRQFILSSKKLLLSDSGFYLCAWSRGHLSDTQYFGPGTRLTVL.

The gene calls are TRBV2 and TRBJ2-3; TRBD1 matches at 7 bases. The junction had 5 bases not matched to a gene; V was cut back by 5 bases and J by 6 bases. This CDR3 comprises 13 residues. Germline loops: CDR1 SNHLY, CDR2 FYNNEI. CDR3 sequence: CASSFDRDDTQYF. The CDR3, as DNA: TGTGCCAGCAGTTTCGACAGGGATGATACGCAGTATTTT.

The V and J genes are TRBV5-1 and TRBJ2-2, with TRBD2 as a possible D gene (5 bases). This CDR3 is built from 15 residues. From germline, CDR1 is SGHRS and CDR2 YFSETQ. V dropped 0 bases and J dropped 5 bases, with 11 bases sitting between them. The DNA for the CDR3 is TGCGCCAGCAGCTTGGGGCTCCCGGGGACCGGGGAGCTGTTTTTT. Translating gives CASSLGLPGTGELFF.

The CDR3 loop reads CASSVATRGQSYGYTF. CDR3 coding DNA: TGTGCCAGCAGCGTAGCTACGAGGGGACAGAGCTATGGCTACACCTTC. This chain joins TRBV9 and TRBJ1-2, with 7 bases lining up with TRBD1. Germline CDR1 reads SGDLS; CDR2 reads YYNGEE. The trim removed 0 bases at V and 4 bases at J, leaving 9 bases unmatched. The CDR3 loop spans 16 amino acids.

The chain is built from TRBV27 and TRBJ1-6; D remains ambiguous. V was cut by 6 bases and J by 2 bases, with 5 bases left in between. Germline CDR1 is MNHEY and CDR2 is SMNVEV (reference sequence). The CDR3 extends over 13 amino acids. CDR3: CASRQPYNSPLHF. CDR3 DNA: TGTGCCAGCAGACAACCCTATAATTCACCCCTCCACTTT.

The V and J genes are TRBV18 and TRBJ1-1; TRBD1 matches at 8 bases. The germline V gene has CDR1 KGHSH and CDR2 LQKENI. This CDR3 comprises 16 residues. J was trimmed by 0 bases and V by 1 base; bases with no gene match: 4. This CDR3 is CASSPQDRGMNTEAFF. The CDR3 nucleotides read TGTGCCAGCTCACCACAAGACAGGGGCATGAACACTGAAGCTTTCTTT.

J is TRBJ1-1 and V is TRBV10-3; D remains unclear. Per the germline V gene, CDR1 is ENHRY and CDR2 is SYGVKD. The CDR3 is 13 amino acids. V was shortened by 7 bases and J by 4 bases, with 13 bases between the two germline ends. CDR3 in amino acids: CAINQGGFTEAFF. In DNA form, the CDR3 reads TGTGCCATCAATCAAGGCGGTTTCACTGAAGCTTTCTTT.

DNA for the CDR3: TGTGCCATCAGTGCTAGCGGATCCACAGATACGCAGTATTTT. Its translation: CAISASGSTDTQYF. The V gene is TRBV10-3, the J gene TRBJ2-3; the match to TRBD2 covers 7 bases. J lost 2 bases, V lost 4 bases, and 3 bases had no gene match. This CDR3 is 14 amino acids long. The germline gives CDR1 ENHRY, CDR2 SYGVKD.

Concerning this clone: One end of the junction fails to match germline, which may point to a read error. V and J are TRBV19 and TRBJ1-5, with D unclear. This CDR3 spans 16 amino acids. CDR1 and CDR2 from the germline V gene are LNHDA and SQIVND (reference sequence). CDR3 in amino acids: CASSIEGSGIDQPQHF. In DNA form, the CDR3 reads TGTGCCAGCAGTATCGAGGGATCTGGTATTGATCAGCCCCAGCATTTT.

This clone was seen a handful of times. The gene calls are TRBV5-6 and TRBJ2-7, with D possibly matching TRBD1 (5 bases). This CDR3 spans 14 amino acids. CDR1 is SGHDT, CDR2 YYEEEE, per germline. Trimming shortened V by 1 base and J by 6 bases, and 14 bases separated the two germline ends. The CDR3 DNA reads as TGTGCCAGCAGCTTGCTAGTCAGGGTAGCCGAGCAGTACTTC. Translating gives CASSLLVRVAEQYF.

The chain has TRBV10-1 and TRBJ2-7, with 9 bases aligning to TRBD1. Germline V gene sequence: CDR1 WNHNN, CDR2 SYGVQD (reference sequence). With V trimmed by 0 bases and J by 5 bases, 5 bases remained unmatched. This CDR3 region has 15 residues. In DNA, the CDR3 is TGCGCCAGCAGTGAGTCCGGGGACAGGGCCCACGAGCAGTACTTC. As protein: CASSESGDRAHEQYF.

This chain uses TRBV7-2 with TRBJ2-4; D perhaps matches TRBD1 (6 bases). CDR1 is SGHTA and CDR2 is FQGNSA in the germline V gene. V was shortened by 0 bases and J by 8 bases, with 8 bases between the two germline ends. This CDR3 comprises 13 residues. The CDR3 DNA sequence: TGTGCCAGCAGCTTAGCTTCAGGGGACATTCAGTACTTC. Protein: CASSLASGDIQYF.

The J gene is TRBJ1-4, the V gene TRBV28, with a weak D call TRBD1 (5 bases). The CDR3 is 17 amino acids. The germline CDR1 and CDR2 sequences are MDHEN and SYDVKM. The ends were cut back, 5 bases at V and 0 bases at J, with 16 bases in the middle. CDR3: CASSAPARVTTNEKLFF. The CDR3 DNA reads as TGTGCCAGCAGTGCCCCCGCCAGGGTGACAACTAATGAAAAACTGTTTTTT.